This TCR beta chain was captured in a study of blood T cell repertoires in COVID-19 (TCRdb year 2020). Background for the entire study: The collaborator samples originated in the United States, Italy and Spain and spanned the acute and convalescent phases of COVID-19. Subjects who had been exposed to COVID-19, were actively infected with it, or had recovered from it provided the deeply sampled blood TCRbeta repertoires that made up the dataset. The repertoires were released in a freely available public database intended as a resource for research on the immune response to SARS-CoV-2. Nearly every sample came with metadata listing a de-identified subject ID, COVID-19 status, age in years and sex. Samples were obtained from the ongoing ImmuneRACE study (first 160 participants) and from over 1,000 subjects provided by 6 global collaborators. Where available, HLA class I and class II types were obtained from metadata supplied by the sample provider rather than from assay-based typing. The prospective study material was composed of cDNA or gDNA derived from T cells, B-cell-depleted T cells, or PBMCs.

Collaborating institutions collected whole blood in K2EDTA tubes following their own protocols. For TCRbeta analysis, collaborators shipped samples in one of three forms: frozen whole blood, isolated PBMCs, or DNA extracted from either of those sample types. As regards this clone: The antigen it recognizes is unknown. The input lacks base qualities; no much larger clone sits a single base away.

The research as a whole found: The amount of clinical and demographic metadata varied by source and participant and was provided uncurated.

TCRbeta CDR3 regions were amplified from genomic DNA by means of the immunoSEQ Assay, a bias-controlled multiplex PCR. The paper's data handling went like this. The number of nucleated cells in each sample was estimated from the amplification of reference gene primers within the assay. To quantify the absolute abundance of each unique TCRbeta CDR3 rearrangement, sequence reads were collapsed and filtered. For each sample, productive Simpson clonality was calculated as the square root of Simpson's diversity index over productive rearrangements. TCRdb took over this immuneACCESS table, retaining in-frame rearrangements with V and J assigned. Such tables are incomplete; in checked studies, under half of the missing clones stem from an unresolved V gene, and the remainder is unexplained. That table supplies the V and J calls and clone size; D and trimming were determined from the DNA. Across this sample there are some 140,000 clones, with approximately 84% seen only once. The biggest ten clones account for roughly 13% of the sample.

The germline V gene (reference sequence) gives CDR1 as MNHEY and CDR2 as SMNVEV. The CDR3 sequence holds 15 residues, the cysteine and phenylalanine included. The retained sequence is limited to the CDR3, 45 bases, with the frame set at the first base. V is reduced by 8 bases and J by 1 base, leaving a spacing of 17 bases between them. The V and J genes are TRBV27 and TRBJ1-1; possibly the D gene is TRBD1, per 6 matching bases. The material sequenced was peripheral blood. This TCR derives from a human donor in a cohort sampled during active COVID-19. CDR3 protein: CASLPSGGANTEAFF. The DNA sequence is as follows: TGTGCCAGCCTTCCCTCCGGGGGGGCGAACACTGAAGCTTTCTTT.